These 30 T cell receptor beta chains came from one sample sequenced in a study of blood T cell repertoires in COVID-19 (dated by TCRdb to the early 2020s). Library preparation was by the immunoSEQ multiplex PCR assay. Imported from immuneACCESS, the table was reduced by TCRdb to in-frame sequences with V and J called. These copies leave out some clones; in studies compared against another copy, an unresolved V gene accounts for under half, and the cause of the remainder is not known. The sample yields approximately 160,000 clones; just over 85% were counted once. In total, the top ten clones hold around 7% of the sample. Sequencing input: peripheral blood. These receptors came from a man aged 50 to 59 with active or convalescent COVID-19.

The V call is TRBV2, the J call TRBJ2-1, with D maybe TRBD2 (6 bases). The germline V gene encodes CDR1 SNHLY and CDR2 FYNNEI. V gave up 5 bases and J gave up 4 bases, with 15 bases separating them. The CDR3 is 15 amino acids. CDR3 residues: CASSLLSGAYNEQFF. DNA for the CDR3: TGTGCCAGCAGTTTACTTAGCGGAGCGTACAATGAGCAGTTCTTC.

The chain links TRBV19 to TRBJ1-1; TRBD1 aligns across 8 bases. The J segment lost 8 bases and the V segment lost 5 bases, leaving 7 bases of the junction unmatched. The CDR3 spans 13 residues. Germline CDR1 and CDR2: LNHDA and SQIVND (reference sequence). The CDR3 here is CASSLQGDAEAFF. CDR3 sequence (DNA): TGTGCCAGTAGTCTACAGGGGGACGCGGAAGCTTTCTTT.

The V gene is TRBV5-1, the J gene TRBJ2-3; 8 positions agree with TRBD1. Germline trimming cut 2 bases from V and 2 bases from J; bases unmatched to any gene: 7. The CDR3 runs to 16 residues. CDR1 is SGHRS and CDR2 is YFSETQ in the germline V gene. The CDR3 is CASSLGRTGLTDTQYF. Here the CDR3 DNA reads TGCGCCAGCAGCTTAGGGCGGACAGGGCTCACAGATACGCAGTATTTT.

This chain joins TRBV24-1 and TRBJ2-7; D unclear. The CDR3 is 13 amino acids. Germline V CDR1 and CDR2: KGHDR, SFDVKD. V was clipped by 6 bases and J by 7 bases, with 15 bases between them. Here the CDR3 reads CATSKFPPREQYF. DNA of the CDR3: TGTGCCACCAGTAAGTTTCCCCCGCGAGAGCAGTACTTC.

The V and J genes are TRBV11-3 and TRBJ2-5, with D possibly TRBD1 on 6 matching bases. V shed 1 base and J shed 0 bases, with 6 bases lying between them. The CDR3 spans 14 residues. CDR1 is SGHNT and CDR2 is YENEEA in the germline V gene. The CDR3 is CASSLGTDQETQYF. The DNA for the CDR3 is TGTGCCAGCAGCTTAGGGACAGACCAAGAGACCCAGTACTTC.

The rearrangement uses TRBV4-1 and TRBJ1-1, with D possibly matching TRBD1 (5 bases). The CDR3 is 12 amino acids. Trimming took off 1 base at V and 11 bases at J, with 11 bases between the two ends. Germline V gives CDR1 MGHRA, CDR2 YSYEKL. The CDR3 DNA follows: TGCGCCAGCAGCCAAGCGGGGACTGGGGCTTTCTTT. Its protein product is CASSQAGTGAFF.

The chain joins TRBV29-1 to TRBJ2-1, with D perhaps matching TRBD2 (6 bases). Germline assignment: CDR1 SQVTM and CDR2 ANQGSEA. V was cut by 4 bases and J by 0 bases, with 10 bases left in between. The CDR3 spans 14 residues. CDR3 amino acids: CSVVGTYSYNEQFF. CDR3 bases: TGCAGCGTTGTAGGGACTTACTCCTACAATGAGCAGTTCTTC.

For the CDR3, the DNA is TGTGCCAGCAGCTCTGCGGGGACTAGCAATCAGCCCCAGCATTTT. Translating it yields CASSSAGTSNQPQHF. The chain joins TRBV7-8 to TRBJ1-5; a possible D gene is TRBD1 (5 bases). V lost 4 bases and J 0 bases, leaving 10 bases between the germline ends. Germline CDR1 SGHVS, CDR2 FQNEAQ. This CDR3 region has 15 residues.

The chain is built from TRBV30 and TRBJ1-1, with D perhaps TRBD1 (6 bases). The CDR3 has 14 amino acids. Germline-derived CDR1 and CDR2 are GTSNPN and SVGIG (reference sequence). V was trimmed by 3 bases and J by 1 base, leaving 12 bases between them. CDR3 DNA sequence: TGTGCCTGGAGATTCCCGGACAGGAACACTGAAGCTTTCTTT. Translated: CAWRFPDRNTEAFF. The variable domain in full, with the rest retrieved from reference TRBV30 and TRBJ1-1, is SQTIHQWPATLVQPVGSPLSLECTVEGTSNPNLYWYRQAAGRGLQLLFYSVGIGQISSEVPQNLSASRPQDRQFILSSKKLLLSDSGFYLCAWRFPDRNTEAFFGQGTRLTVV.

The chain is built from TRBV14 and TRBJ2-7, with 10 bases fitting TRBD2. CDR3 length: 13 residues. Germline CDR1 is SGHDN and CDR2 is FVKESK. J gave up 4 bases and V 8 bases, and 5 bases lay outside the gene matches. CDR3 region: CASGSSGGYEQYF. CDR3 sequence (DNA): TGTGCCAGCGGGTCTAGCGGGGGTTACGAGCAGTACTTC.

This chain uses TRBV9 with TRBJ2-1, with D uncertain. Looked up from germline, CDR1 is SGDLS and CDR2 is YYNGEE. The CDR3 loop spans 16 amino acids. V was shortened by 0 bases and J by 0 bases, with 10 bases between the two germline ends. The CDR3 reads CASSVGSDISYNEQFF. The CDR3 DNA is TGTGCCAGCAGCGTAGGGTCAGACATCTCCTACAATGAGCAGTTCTTC.

The chain couples TRBV7-9 to TRBJ2-1; 9 nucleotides align to TRBD2. V trimming: 1 base; J trimming: 2 bases; junction bases outside the gene matches: 12. This CDR3 has 19 amino acids. Germline lookup yields CDR1 SEHNR and CDR2 FQNEAQ (reference sequence). CDR3 region: CASSLDSGLAGLTYNEQFF. CDR3 DNA sequence: TGTGCCAGCAGCTTAGATTCGGGGCTAGCGGGGCTTACCTACAATGAGCAGTTCTTC. Combining the CDR3 with reference TRBV7-9 and TRBJ2-1 gives the whole variable domain DTGVSQNPRHKITKRGQNVTFRCDPISEHNRLYWYRQTLGQGPEFLTYFQNEAQLEKSRLLSDRFSAERPKGSFSTLEIQRTEQGDSAMYLCASSLDSGLAGLTYNEQFFGPGTRLTVL.

The chain combines TRBV18 with TRBJ1-1, with D uncertain. The CDR3 runs 13 residues. Germline values: CDR1 KGHSH, CDR2 LQKENI. V was shortened by 3 bases and J by 2 bases, with 7 bases between the two germline ends. CDR3 residues: CASSPSGNTEAFF. The DNA of the CDR3 is TGTGCCAGCTCACCTAGCGGAAACACTGAAGCTTTCTTT. The variable domain in full, completed from reference TRBV18 and TRBJ1-1, reads NAGVMQNPRHLVRRRGQEARLRCSPMKGHSHVYWYRQLPEEGLKFMVYLQKENIIDESGMPKERFSAEFPKEGPSILRIQQVVRGDSAAYFCASSPSGNTEAFFGQGTRLTVV.

The DNA for the CDR3 is TGTGCCAGCAGCCCCAGGGCGGGACAGGGGCGAGAGACCCAGTACTTC. This codes for CASSPRAGQGRETQYF. The rearrangement uses TRBV7-2 and TRBJ2-5, with 10 bases aligning to TRBD1. V was clipped by 5 bases and J by 4 bases; unmatched bases: 10. The germline V gene has CDR1 SGHTA and CDR2 FQGNSA. The CDR3 is 16 residues long.

This clone has a handful of counts. The genes are TRBV12-3 or TRBV12-4 and TRBJ2-2; the D gene is possibly TRBD1 (5 bases). The V and J ends lost 3 bases and 10 bases respectively, with 9 bases between them. There are 12 residues in the CDR3. The CDR3 reads CASSFQGEELFF. As DNA, the CDR3 is TGTGCCAGCAGTTTTCAGGGCGAGGAGCTGTTTTTT.

This clone was seen a handful of times. The genes are TRBV9 and TRBJ2-7; D possibly corresponds to TRBD1 (6 bases). The CDR3 sequence is 12 residues long. Germline CDR1 and CDR2: SGDLS and YYNGEE. V lost 3 bases and J 6 bases, leaving 10 bases between the germline ends. CDR3 DNA: TGTGCCAGCAGCGGGACAGCTGGCGAGCAGTACTTC. It is translated as CASSGTAGEQYF. Complete variable domain (other parts from reference TRBV9 and TRBJ2-7): DSGVTQTPKHLITATGQRVTLRCSPRSGDLSVYWYQQSLDQGLQFLIQYYNGEERAKGNILERFSAQQFPDLHSELNLSSLELGDSALYFCASSGTAGEQYFGPGTRLTVT.

This clone has a handful of counts. The V and J genes are TRBV19 and TRBJ1-5, with 8 bases that match TRBD1. The CDR3 contains 15 residues. With V trimmed by 7 bases and J by 7 bases, 12 bases remained unmatched. Germline V gene sequence: CDR1 LNHDA, CDR2 SQIVND (reference sequence). The CDR3 reads CASTRDRIGQQPQHF. CDR3 coding DNA: TGTGCCAGTACCCGGGACAGGATAGGCCAACAGCCCCAGCATTTT.

The V gene is TRBV14, the J gene TRBJ2-7; 8 positions match TRBD1. CDR1 and CDR2 from the germline V gene are SGHDN and FVKESK. The CDR3 covers 16 residues. The junction had 10 bases not matched to a gene; V was cut back by 4 bases and J by 2 bases. The CDR3 sequence is CASSRSGQGFTYEQYF. The CDR3 DNA is TGTGCCAGCAGCCGAAGTGGACAGGGTTTCACCTACGAGCAGTACTTC.

The chain joins TRBV7-9 to TRBJ2-3; 8 nucleotides match TRBD2. With 1 base clipped from V and 4 bases from J, the junction kept 7 bases outside the gene matches. In germline, CDR1 is SEHNR, CDR2 FQNEAQ (reference sequence). CDR3 length equals 16 residues. CDR3 coding DNA: TGTGCCAGCAGCTTAGGAGCGGGAGCGAGGGCAGATACGCAGTATTTT. Translating gives CASSLGAGARADTQYF.

The chain joins TRBV6-5 to TRBJ1-1, with a weak D call TRBD1 (5 bases). CDR3 length: 13 amino acids. The germline CDR1 and CDR2 sequences are MNHEY and SVGAGI. The ends were cut back, 8 bases at V and 1 base at J, with 11 bases in the middle. CDR3 protein: CASGGLRNTEAFF. CDR3 sequence (DNA): TGTGCCAGCGGGGGGTTACGGAACACTGAAGCTTTCTTT.

CDR3 nucleotides: TGCGCCAGCAGCCAAGACCGGGACAGGGGTGGCTATGGCTACACCTTC. It is translated as CASSQDRDRGGYGYTF. The genes are TRBV4-3 and TRBJ1-2, with 10 bases fitting TRBD1. The J segment lost 4 bases and the V segment lost 0 bases, leaving 5 bases of the junction unmatched. The CDR3 loop spans 16 amino acids. The V gene's germline CDR1 is LGHNA and CDR2 YSLEER.

The chain is built from TRBV28 and TRBJ1-2; D ambiguous. CDR3 length: 14 residues. CDR1 and CDR2 (germline): MDHEN, SYDVKM. Trimming cost V 2 bases and J 6 bases, with 13 bases left between them. DNA of the CDR3: TGTGCCAGCAGTTTAGAGACACGGAGGAATGGCTACACCTTC. This translates into CASSLETRRNGYTF.

The chain links TRBV27 to TRBJ1-6, with 8 bases fitting TRBD1. There are 15 residues in the CDR3. The V and J ends lost 2 bases and 11 bases, in that order; junction bases with no gene match: 8. The germline CDR1 and CDR2 sequences are MNHEY and SMNVEV (reference sequence). The CDR3 bases are TGTGCCAGCAGTTTAAATCTCAGGGGGCGGGCACCCCTCCACTTT. Its translation is CASSLNLRGRAPLHF.

The chain joins TRBV7-2 to TRBJ2-1; TRBD2 aligns across 9 bases. CDR1 SGHTA and CDR2 FQGNSA come from the germline V gene. The CDR3 spans 15 residues. J gave up 3 bases and V 2 bases, and 2 bases lay outside the gene matches. CDR3 residues: CASSLTAGGYNEQFF. In DNA, the CDR3 is TGTGCCAGCAGCTTAACAGCGGGAGGCTACAATGAGCAGTTCTTC.

This clone was seen just once. The chain is built from TRBV4-2 and TRBJ2-3; 10 bases agree with TRBD2. CDR1 LGHNA and CDR2 YNFKEQ come from the germline V gene. The junction had 13 bases not matched to a gene; V was cut back by 4 bases and J by 6 bases. This CDR3 is 17 amino acids long. CDR3 in amino acids: CASSPNPWTSGSDTQYF. The CDR3 DNA reads as TGTGCCAGCAGCCCTAATCCTTGGACTAGCGGCAGTGATACGCAGTATTTT.

The V gene is TRBV5-6, the J gene TRBJ2-1, with D possibly matching TRBD1 (6 bases). V gave up 2 bases and J gave up 6 bases, with 9 bases separating them. Germline V gene lookup returns CDR1 SGHDT and CDR2 YYEEEE. The CDR3 length is 13 residues. CDR3 protein: CASSFTGSNEQFF. The CDR3 nucleotides read TGTGCCAGCAGCTTTACAGGGTCCAATGAGCAGTTCTTC.

The count of this clone is one. This sequence joins TRBV4-2 and TRBJ1-4; 7 positions match TRBD1. CDR1 and CDR2 from the germline V gene are LGHNA and YNFKEQ. The CDR3 is made up of 15 amino acids. Germline trimming cut 1 base from V and 7 bases from J; bases unmatched to any gene: 6. As DNA, the CDR3 is TGTGCCAGCAGCCAAGGGAGGGGGCGATCTGAAAAACTGTTTTTT. Translation gives CASSQGRGRSEKLFF.

This clone appeared a single time. V is TRBV13 and J is TRBJ2-7, with a tentative D call TRBD2 (5 bases). This CDR3 is 13 amino acids long. CDR1 and CDR2 from the germline V gene are PRHDT and FYEKMQ (reference sequence). V was trimmed by 8 bases and J by 1 base, leaving 12 bases between them. CDR3 residues: CASGSPRSYEQYF. For the CDR3, the DNA is TGTGCCAGCGGGAGCCCCAGGTCCTACGAGCAGTACTTC.

This chain joins TRBV4-2 and TRBJ2-7, with TRBD1 identical over 12 bases. The V segment lost 0 bases and the J segment 4 bases; nucleotides outside the gene matches: 4. From germline, CDR1 is LGHNA and CDR2 YNFKEQ. The CDR3 runs 16 residues. The CDR3 region has the DNA TGTGCCAGCAGCCAAGAGGAGGGACAGGGGGCTTACGAGCAGTACTTC. Protein sequence: CASSQEEGQGAYEQYF.

This clone was seen a single time. CDR3 coding DNA: TGTGCCAGCAGCCGAACGGACAGGGGAGGATACGAGCAGTACTTC. Translation gives CASSRTDRGGYEQYF. The chain employs TRBV7-6 and TRBJ2-7, with 9 bases aligning to TRBD1. Germline trimming cut 5 bases from V and 4 bases from J; bases unmatched to any gene: 9. CDR1 SGHVS and CDR2 FNYEAQ come from the germline V gene. The CDR3 spans 15 residues.